The clone carrying this TCR beta chain was detected ten times or more. The sample originates from a study of T cells in Graves' hyperthyroidism and ophthalmopathy. Amplification of TCR beta CDR3 regions used RNA as the template. A first-round RT-PCR of the TCR CDR3 used the HTBI primer set. From the multiplex PCR reads, TCRdb called clonotypes with MiXCR, one entry per CDR3 protein. Found here are more than 300,000 distinct CDR3 sequences, approximately 15% of them singletons; the top ten hold approximately 25%. Germline loops: CDR1 MDHEN, CDR2 SYDVKM. The CDR3 loop spans 15 amino acids. Losses at the gene ends were 1 base for V and 5 bases for J; bases not matched to a gene: 7.

The rearrangement joins TRBV28 to TRBJ1-1, with 7 bases matching TRBD1. What was sequenced was blood. The source of this sequence is a woman in her 30s with Graves' hyperthyroidism. DNA of the CDR3: TGTGCCAGCAGTTTATCAGGGGGGGCCAGGACTGAAGCTTTCTTT. This gives the protein CASSLSGGARTEAFF. Using reference TRBV28 and TRBJ1-1 for the parts outside the CDR3, the full variable domain is DVKVTQSSRYLVKRTGEKVFLECVQDMDHENMFWYRQDPGLGLRLIYFSYDVKMKEKGDIPEGYSVSREKKERFSLILESASTNQTSMYLCASSLSGGARTEAFFGQGTRLTVV.